This TCR beta chain originates from a study of cytomegalovirus exposure and HLA in healthy donors (dated by TCRdb to 2017 to 2019). Notes on the research overall: An earlier analysis of 587 of the donors reported more than 250 Gb of sequence data and about 100 million unique TCR beta sequences from some 180 million T cells. An early release covering some 640 HLA-typed donors comprised 250 to 350 gigabases of sequencing data and roughly 85 million unique TCR sequences. Both class I and class II loci were covered by HLA typing, at four-digit resolution. The study was designed to test whether signatures of past pathogen exposure could be identified by cataloging public T cell receptors. Besides the first cohort of hundreds of subjects, a separate validation cohort made up of 120 or so different subjects was used. To predict cytomegalovirus infection status, the study combined high-throughput TCR immunosequencing, statistical association of individual TCRs with disease status, and machine learning. About five DR-DQ haplotypes were handled as single units for association and clustering because linkage in the cohort was strong. An earlier analysis of 500 to 750 of the donors applied high-throughput TCR beta sequencing to assess whether each TCR beta V gene segment acted as functional or pseudogenic. Every repertoire in the discovery cohort had been generated on one and the same sequencing platform. A later genetic analysis took genome-wide SNP genotypes for about 55% of the 666 donors and used that subset as a discovery cohort. Donor age, sex, ethnicity and CMV serostatus were compiled alongside the repertoire data. Of the 300 to 450 genotyped donors, approximately 81% were placed in the genetic ancestry cluster associated with self-reported Caucasian donors. The T cell repertoires of 666 subjects were profiled by immunosequencing and related to cytomegalovirus serostatus. The number of donors typed differed by locus, with roughly 620-630 for A, B, C, DRB1 and DQB1, about 500 for DQA1, 600 to 610 for DPA1, and roughly 450 for DPB1. Among roughly 370 genotyped donors of the cohort, an average of around 240,000 unique TCR beta nucleotide sequences were sequenced per donor, roughly a sixth of them non-productive. Rather than using new phenotypic data, the later analysis identified candidate immune exposures from TCR beta sequences and from how often those sequences occurred across donors. A later analysis re-analyzed previously published TCR beta repertoires from about 730 donors and added high-resolution HLA genotyping to study TCR occurrence patterns.

The library was made by the immunoSEQ multiplex PCR assay. For the multiplex PCR, a mixture combining 60 forward primers for TCR Vbeta segments and 13 reverse primers for TCR Jbeta segments was used. The CDR3 region of rearranged TCR beta genes was amplified from genomic DNA with a multiplex PCR assay. The Illumina HiSeq System was used to sequence the amplified TCR beta libraries as 87-base-pair reads. The source study handled its data this way. In a later analysis, tens of millions of unique TCR beta chains were counted across the 650 to 750 repertoires, and some 10 million of these chains were shared by at least two donors. To remove PCR and sequencing errors, raw reads were error-corrected and collapsed into unique sequences using a nearest-neighbor algorithm that merged closely related sequences. Alignment of CDR3 sequences to IMGT reference sequences was used to assign V, D and J gene segments. Each retained sequence needed at least a six-nucleotide match to both a V gene segment and a J gene segment. A rearrangement was called productive if the CDR3 had no stop codons and remained in frame with V and J, and every other rearrangement was called non-productive. Following IMGT convention, CDR3 was defined as the stretch from the second conserved V-encoded cysteine up to the conserved J-encoded phenylalanine. In an earlier analysis of more than 550 of the donors, sequences lacking an unambiguous match to a single V gene segment were excluded. An earlier analysis of 587 of the donors classified V segments as functional when productive rearrangements were above 56.7% and as segregating when the standard deviation between donors was above 5%. To diagnose cytomegalovirus status from the catalog of TCR beta chain sequences, a statistical classification framework was built. In a later analysis, V and J genes were assigned by comparing TCR nucleotide sequences against IMGT/GENE-DB human TR gene sequences. A later analysis assigned CDR3 sequences and most-parsimonious VDJ recombination scenarios with the TCRdist pipeline. In a later analysis, each TCR beta chain was defined by its CDR3 amino acid sequence together with its V-gene family, and reads without a unique V-gene family were excluded. In a later analysis, fewer than 650 highly shared, low-generation-probability nucleotide sequences were removed to address suspected cross-contamination and a sequencing artifact. In a later analysis, a clonal expansion index for each public chain was calculated from normalized within-repertoire ranks of inferred template counts. A later analysis computed generation probabilities with a VDJ recombination model fitted to out-of-frame rearrangements, and checked the results against IGoR. A later analysis scored TCR-TCR, TCR-HLA and TCR-CMV co-occurrence with hypergeometric tests, applying a repertoire-size bias correction to TCR pairs. A later analysis estimated false discovery rates by permuting HLA or CMV assignments 20 times. In a later analysis, co-occurring TCRs were grouped with DBSCAN, and TCRdist sequence similarity was added when clustering was performed within HLA-allele-positive subsets. For co-occurrence clustering, repertoires with fewer than 30,000 or more than 120,000 public chains were excluded, along with four to six repertoires with anomalous nucleotide sharing. TCRdb took over this immuneACCESS table, retaining in-frame rearrangements with V and J assigned. Such tables are incomplete; in checked studies, under half of the missing clones stem from an unresolved V gene, and the remainder is unexplained. From that table come the V and J calls and clone size; the DNA was used to work out D and trimming. Within this sample are 190,000 or so clones, with 82% of them counted one time only. In total, the top ten clones hold roughly 6% of the sample.

The germline V gene supplies CDR1 SGHRS and CDR2 YFSETQ. Measured from the cysteine to the phenylalanine, the CDR3 is 13 residues long. The only DNA kept is the CDR3, 39 bases in frame from the first base. V and J lose 0 bases and 2 bases, and a span of 5 bases separates them. As regards this clone: Its antigen target is currently unknown. The record has no base qualities; no much larger clone is one base away.

General conclusions and limits of the study: According to a later analysis, most CMV-associated TCR beta chains appeared to be HLA-restricted, and the HLA associations seemed to be driven largely by CMV exposure. It was suggested by the authors that the approach could potentially be generalized to other disease states and immunological phenotypes. According to a later genetic analysis, donors in an Asian-associated ancestry cluster had fewer N-insertions in productive TCRs than the approximately 630-donor mean. The presence/absence analyses assumed that sequencing depth was roughly uniform across donors, and that assumption may not be true. The earlier analysis of 587 of the donors excluded roughly 17 rarely observed V segments, including chromosome 9 orphons, because counts were too low. In this cohort, only TCR beta chains were sequenced, and detectable features were limited by the absence of alpha or paired-chain data. A later analysis reported that several top co-occurrence clusters appeared linked to parvovirus B19, influenza, CMV and Epstein-Barr virus. Linkage disequilibrium might explain the correlated functional status among segregating V segments, but an unknown experimental factor could not be ruled out. According to a later analysis, TCR association rates differed among HLA loci, with DRB1 alleles showing the most associated TCRs and HLA-C alleles showing the fewest. Because HLA typing was missing for some donors at each locus, association tests included only the typed subset. In a later analysis, HLA-associated TCR beta chains were found to be more clonally expanded and to have lower generation probabilities than equally common non-associated chains. An association between a missense DCLRE1C variant and V-gene and J-gene trimming of TCR beta chains was found in a later genetic analysis and replicated in an independent cohort. Some IMGT-functional V segments, including TRBV6-2 and TRBV6-3, could not be distinguished by the 87-base-pair reads and were therefore excluded. In the study, around 150 TCR beta chains were listed as associated with cytomegalovirus. In an earlier analysis of some 500 of the donors, most TCR beta V segments were observed in productive rearrangements about 87% or about 30% of the time, broadly matching IMGT annotations. The sequencing pipeline was judged likely to have produced a cluster of highly shared sequence variants as a technical artifact. Specific HLA alleles were associated with some 15,000 TCR beta sequences at a false discovery rate of 0.05 in a later analysis. CMV serostatus was the only immune exposure information available for the cohort. A further reported finding was that TCR beta sequences accurately predicted the HLA-A and HLA-B alleles for most subjects in the first cohort. Strong co-occurrence of HLA alleles, especially DR and DQ, made assigning TCR associations to individual alleles difficult. Across donors, most TCR sequences were observed very rarely, whereas some public TCRs were present in many individuals. The classifier was reported to diagnose cytomegalovirus status with high specificity and sensitivity in both the original and validation cohorts. In vitro tests confirmed that a few of the cytomegalovirus-associated TCR beta chains recognize cytomegalovirus antigens.

The cohort was made up of about 610 healthy bone marrow donors. Cohort members were all nominally healthy when sampled, although unrecorded immune exposures were likely present. The donor was CMV seropositive and belonged to the group of 250 to 350 seropositive cohort members. Every donor gave a peripheral blood sample, and the peripheral blood mononuclear cells from that sample were used for TCR beta sequencing. Genomic DNA was extracted from the blood cell samples with the Qiagen DNeasy Blood Extraction Kit. The chain joins TRBV5-1 to TRBJ1-1, with the D gene not clear enough to name. The source material was PBMCs. This TCR was recovered from a woman aged 50 to 60 in good health and CMV-seropositive. The CDR3 in this case is CASSLGPNTEAFF. The sequenced DNA: TGCGCCAGCAGCTTGGGGCCCAACACTGAAGCTTTCTTT.